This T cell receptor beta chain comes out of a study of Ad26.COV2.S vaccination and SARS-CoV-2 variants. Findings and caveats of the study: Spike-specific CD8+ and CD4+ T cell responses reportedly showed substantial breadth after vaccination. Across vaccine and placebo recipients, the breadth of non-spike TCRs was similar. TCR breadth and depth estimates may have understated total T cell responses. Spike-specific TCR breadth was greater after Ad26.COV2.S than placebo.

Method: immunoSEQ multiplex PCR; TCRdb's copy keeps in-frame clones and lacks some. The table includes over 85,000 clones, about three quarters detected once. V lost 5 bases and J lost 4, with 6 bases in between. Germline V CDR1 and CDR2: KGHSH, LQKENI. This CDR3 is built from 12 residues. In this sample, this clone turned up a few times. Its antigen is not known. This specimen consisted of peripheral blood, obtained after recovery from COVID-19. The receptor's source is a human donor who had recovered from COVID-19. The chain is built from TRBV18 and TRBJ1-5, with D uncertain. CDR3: CASSSANQPQHF. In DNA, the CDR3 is TGTGCCAGCTCATCCGCAAATCAGCCCCAGCATTTT.